These 32 T cell receptor beta chains were sequenced from one sample in a study of blood T cell repertoires in COVID-19. TCRdb keeps only in-frame clones here, not all; method: immunoSEQ multiplex PCR. The sample holds around 250,000 clones, more than 70% seen once. Sequenced material: peripheral blood. Receptors originate from a man aged 80 or over with acute or convalescent COVID-19.

The V call is TRBV10-3, the J call TRBJ2-1, with 12 positions matching TRBD2. The CDR3 contains 18 residues. The germline V gene has CDR1 ENHRY and CDR2 SYGVKD. Germline trimming cut 4 bases from V and 4 bases from J; bases unmatched to any gene: 11. CDR3 in amino acids: CAISGLASGGAGYNEQFF. The CDR3 DNA reads TGTGCCATCAGTGGGTTGGCTAGCGGGGGGGCGGGGTACAATGAGCAGTTCTTC.

In the case of this clone: This CDR3 is also generated by other DNA sequences in the sample. The chain links TRBV5-8 to TRBJ1-5; D gene unclear. The CDR3 loop spans 15 amino acids. The V gene's germline CDR1 is SGHTS and CDR2 YDEGEE. Trimming cost V 0 bases and J 1 base, with 8 bases left between them. For the CDR3, the DNA is TGTGCCAGCAGCTTGGGGCAGGTAAGCAATCAGCCCCAGCATTTT. Its translation is CASSLGQVSNQPQHF.

The chain uses TRBV28 and TRBJ1-3; 7 positions agree with TRBD1. CDR1 is MDHEN and CDR2 is SYDVKM in the germline V gene. The length of the CDR3 is 15 residues. J gave up 13 bases and V 6 bases, and 18 bases lay outside the gene matches. CDR3 protein: CASSPPTGKSSVIYF. In DNA, the CDR3 is TGTGCCAGCAGCCCACCGACAGGGAAGTCCTCGGTTATATATTTT.

Comment on this clone: Other DNA sequences of this sample code for an identical CDR3. The chain is built from TRBV5-4 and TRBJ1-2; 9 positions match TRBD1. V was pared by 4 bases and J by 8 bases, with 6 bases of the junction left unmatched. The CDR3 runs 13 residues. The germline V gene encodes CDR1 SGHNT and CDR2 YYREEE (reference sequence). CDR3 in DNA: TGTGCCAGCAGCCCAACAGGGGGCGACGGCTACACCTTC. It encodes CASSPTGGDGYTF.

The rearrangement uses TRBV6-4 and TRBJ2-1; TRBD2 is a possible D gene (5 bases). CDR1 and CDR2 from the germline V gene are MRHNA and SNTAGT. The CDR3 extends over 17 amino acids. Trimming removed 3 bases at V and 1 base at J, with 16 bases between. In DNA, the CDR3 is TGTGCCAGCAGTGAATTCGGTGGGAGTAGTTCCTACAATGAGCAGTTCTTC. As protein: CASSEFGGSSSYNEQFF.

The rearrangement joins TRBV10-1 to TRBJ2-6, with TRBD2 matching 7 bases. Germline V gives CDR1 WNHNN, CDR2 SYGVQD (reference sequence). CDR3 size: 16 residues. The V and J ends lost 10 bases and 0 bases, in that order; junction bases with no gene match: 9. This CDR3 reads CAKGRDHSSGANVLTF. In DNA, the CDR3 is TGCGCCAAAGGGAGGGATCATTCCTCTGGGGCCAACGTCCTGACTTTC.

The count of this clone is one. The chain has TRBV7-3 and TRBJ2-1, with 8 bases lining up with TRBD2. The length of the CDR3 is 13 residues. From germline, CDR1 is SGHTA and CDR2 FQGTGA. V gave up 2 bases and J gave up 6 bases; unmatched junction bases: 0. CDR3 protein: CASSLGTSNEQFF. The CDR3 region has the DNA TGTGCCAGCAGCTTAGGGACTAGCAATGAGCAGTTCTTC.

This chain connects TRBV12-3 or TRBV12-4 to TRBJ2-7, with TRBD2 matching over 7 bases. CDR3 length: 13 residues. V dropped 5 bases and J dropped 2; count of bases not matched to a gene: 3. The DNA for the CDR3 is TGTGCCAGCAGTACAGCGGGGACCTACGAGCAGTACTTC. This gives the protein CASSTAGTYEQYF.

The CDR3 DNA follows: TGCGCCAGCGGGGCAGGCCCTCAGGGTAATTCACCCCTCCACTTT. This translates into CASGAGPQGNSPLHF. J is TRBJ1-6 and V is TRBV10-1; weak D call: TRBD1 (5 bases). Per germline, CDR1 WNHNN and CDR2 SYGVQD (reference sequence). The V gene lost 8 bases and the J gene lost 6 bases, with 17 bases spanning the gap. The CDR3 sequence is 15 residues long.

The V gene is TRBV10-3, the J gene TRBJ2-7; 12 bases match TRBD2. CDR3 length equals 14 residues. Germline loops: CDR1 ENHRY, CDR2 SYGVKD. J gave up 3 bases and V 4 bases, and 1 base lay outside the gene matches. The CDR3 sequence is CAISATSGSYEQYF. The CDR3, as DNA: TGTGCCATCAGTGCGACTAGCGGGAGCTACGAGCAGTACTTC.

V usage is TRBV7-2 and J usage is TRBJ1-5, with no clear D. V was pared by 1 base and J by 5 bases, with 9 bases between. CDR1 is SGHTA and CDR2 is FQGNSA in the germline V gene. The CDR3 is 14 amino acids. This chain's CDR3 is CASSLVVRDQPQHF. The DNA of the CDR3 is TGTGCCAGCAGCTTAGTAGTTCGGGATCAGCCCCAGCATTTT.

Only one count was recorded for this clone. V is TRBV19 and J is TRBJ2-3, with 7 bases lining up with TRBD1. The CDR3 is made up of 14 amino acids. Looked up from germline, CDR1 is LNHDA and CDR2 is SQIVND (reference sequence). The junction had 5 bases not matched to a gene; V was cut back by 8 bases and J by 0 bases. CDR3 DNA: TGTGCCAGTCGAAAGGACAGGAGCACAGATACGCAGTATTTT. It yields the protein CASRKDRSTDTQYF.

The chain is built from TRBV6-5 and TRBJ1-4; 7 bases align to TRBD1. This CDR3 is 14 amino acids long. J lost 5 bases, V lost 5 bases, and 5 bases had no gene match. CDR1 is MNHEY and CDR2 is SVGAGI in the germline V gene. This CDR3 reads CASSPTGPNEKLFF. CDR3 DNA: TGTGCCAGCAGTCCGACAGGGCCCAATGAAAAACTGTTTTTT.

The chain employs TRBV3-1 (or the pseudogene TRBV3-2) and TRBJ1-2, with 7 bases lining up with TRBD1. From germline, CDR1 is LGHDT and CDR2 YNNKEL (reference sequence). The CDR3 length is 12 residues. The V gene end was trimmed by 4 bases and the J gene end by 13 bases; junction bases not matched to a gene: 9. The CDR3 region is CASSRREGAFTF. The CDR3 nucleotides read TGTGCCAGCAGCCGCCGGGAGGGGGCTTTCACCTTC.

CDR3 residues: CASSLEGVLGTEAFF. The CDR3 nucleotides are TGTGCCAGCAGCTTAGAAGGGGTGCTGGGCACTGAAGCTTTCTTT. The V gene is TRBV7-9, the J gene TRBJ1-1; tentative D call: TRBD1 (5 bases). CDR1 SEHNR and CDR2 FQNEAQ come from the germline V gene (reference sequence). This CDR3 has 15 amino acids. V was shortened by 1 base and J by 4 bases, with 13 bases between the two germline ends.

Here the CDR3 reads CASEGGTGSSYEQYF. CDR3 in DNA: TGTGCCAGCGAAGGGGGGACAGGGTCTTCCTACGAGCAGTACTTC. The V gene is TRBV7-9, the J gene TRBJ2-7; 9 bases are a match to TRBD1. Trimming took 8 bases from V and 1 from J; bases not matched to a gene: 9. The germline CDR1 and CDR2 sequences are SEHNR and FQNEAQ (reference sequence). There are 15 residues in the CDR3.

This rearrangement joins TRBV28 to TRBJ1-4; D ambiguous. With 8 bases removed from V and 4 bases from J, the gap between germline ends came to 8 bases. Per the germline V gene, CDR1 is MDHEN and CDR2 is SYDVKM. This CDR3 has 12 amino acids. CDR3 coding DNA: TGTGCCAGCGGCGAGGTTAATGAAAAACTGTTTTTT. The encoded protein is CASGEVNEKLFF.

This clone showed up just once. The genes are TRBV6-5 and TRBJ2-1; 14 bases match TRBD2. V lost 10 bases to trimming and J lost 9 bases; unmatched junction nucleotides: 11. This CDR3 has 15 residues. Looked up from germline, CDR1 is MNHEY and CDR2 is SVGAGI. The chain's CDR3 is CATTGLAGGWGEQFF. CDR3 DNA sequence: TGTGCCACCACCGGACTAGCGGGGGGTTGGGGTGAGCAGTTCTTC.

This sequence joins TRBV7-9 and TRBJ2-3; the match to TRBD2 covers 8 bases. This CDR3 contains 13 residues. Germline CDR1 reads SEHNR; CDR2 reads FQNEAQ (reference sequence). Trimming removed 5 bases from V and 5 bases from J; junction bases left unmatched: 3. CDR3 amino acids: CASSRTSRDTQYF. As DNA, the CDR3 is TGTGCCAGCAGCCGGACTAGCCGAGATACGCAGTATTTT.

The rearrangement uses TRBV5-6 and TRBJ1-1; D perhaps matches TRBD1 (5 bases). Germline assignment: CDR1 SGHDT and CDR2 YYEEEE. This CDR3 is 17 amino acids long. V lost 1 base to trimming and J lost 0 bases, with 16 bases between them. As DNA, the CDR3 is TGTGCCAGCAGCTTGCAAGGGAGGGGACTAATGAACACTGAAGCTTTCTTT. Translated, it gives CASSLQGRGLMNTEAFF.

The CDR3 is CASSVGHGVTGGYTF. For the CDR3, the DNA is TGTGCCAGCAGTGTGGGCCACGGCGTCACCGGTGGCTACACCTTC. The V call is TRBV25-1, the J call TRBJ1-2; D gene ambiguous. The V gene lost 4 bases and the J gene lost 7 bases, with 19 bases spanning the gap. From germline, CDR1 is MGHDK and CDR2 SYGVNS. This CDR3 is built from 15 residues.

This chain links TRBV6-5 with TRBJ1-2; D is perhaps TRBD1 (6 bases). This CDR3 is built from 15 residues. V shed 2 bases and J shed 2 bases, with 12 bases lying between them. The germline V gene has CDR1 MNHEY and CDR2 SVGAGI. Here the CDR3 reads CASSYGTSGNYGYTF. CDR3 bases: TGTGCCAGCAGTTACGGGACATCCGGAAACTATGGCTACACCTTC.

The chain recombines TRBV28 with TRBJ1-5; D is ambiguous. Trimming stripped 9 bases from V and 10 bases from J, with 16 bases between. CDR1 MDHEN and CDR2 SYDVKM come from the germline V gene. The length of the CDR3 is 12 residues. The CDR3, as DNA: TGTGCCAGTACTAGGGTGGAAAGACCCCAGCATTTT. It is translated as CASTRVERPQHF.

The chain has TRBV27 and TRBJ1-1; the match to TRBD1 covers 12 bases. This CDR3 contains 14 residues. Germline CDR1 is MNHEY and CDR2 is SMNVEV (reference sequence). The V segment lost 2 bases and the J segment 6 bases; nucleotides outside the gene matches: 1. The CDR3 is CASSLGTGGAEAFF. The CDR3 nucleotides read TGTGCCAGCAGTTTAGGGACAGGGGGCGCTGAAGCTTTCTTT.

The rearrangement joins TRBV29-1 to TRBJ1-1; D not certain. V shed 7 bases and J shed 1 base, with 10 bases lying between them. CDR1 is SQVTM, CDR2 ANQGSEA, per germline. CDR3 length equals 12 residues. CDR3 nucleotide sequence: TGCAGCGCCGGGGTGGGGAACACTGAAGCTTTCTTT. Translating gives CSAGVGNTEAFF.

V usage is TRBV7-9 and J usage is TRBJ2-7, with TRBD1 matching 7 bases. The CDR3 consists of 14 residues. V trimming: 5 bases; J trimming: 2 bases; junction bases outside the gene matches: 6. CDR1 and CDR2 from the germline V gene are SEHNR and FQNEAQ (reference sequence). The CDR3 loop is CASSRQGETYEQYF. The CDR3 coding sequence is TGTGCCAGCAGCCGACAGGGAGAAACCTACGAGCAGTACTTC.

V gene TRBV24-1 combines with J gene TRBJ1-1, with D possibly being TRBD1 (6 bases). The CDR3 extends over 13 amino acids. Germline CDR1 KGHDR, CDR2 SFDVKD. V shed 4 bases and J shed 4 bases, with 9 bases lying between them. The CDR3 sequence: CATSEGGGTEAFF. The CDR3 DNA is TGTGCCACCAGTGAGGGAGGGGGCACTGAAGCTTTCTTT.

The V call is TRBV5-5, the J call TRBJ2-7, with no clear D. The V gene lost 4 bases and the J gene lost 0 bases, with 11 bases spanning the gap. The CDR3 has 14 amino acids. CDR1 SGHKS and CDR2 YYEKEE come from the germline V gene (reference sequence). The CDR3 region is CASSHDIHSYEQYF. The CDR3 DNA reads as TGTGCCAGCAGCCACGACATCCACTCCTACGAGCAGTACTTC.

The chain couples TRBV10-3 to TRBJ1-5; D is uncertain. The CDR3 is 14 residues long. From germline, CDR1 is ENHRY and CDR2 SYGVKD. Trimming removed 3 bases at V and 0 bases at J, with 6 bases between. This CDR3 reads CAISELNSNQPQHF. CDR3 in DNA: TGTGCCATCAGTGAACTGAATAGCAATCAGCCCCAGCATTTT.

The chain carries TRBV11-3 and TRBJ2-6, with D maybe TRBD2 (5 bases). V lost 4 bases, J lost 0 bases, and 7 bases lay in between. Germline V gene data show CDR1 as SGHNT and CDR2 as YENEEA. The CDR3 is 15 residues long. CDR3 in DNA: TGTGCCAGCAGCTCCAGCGGCTCTGGGGCCAACGTCCTGACTTTC. Its protein is CASSSSGSGANVLTF.

The chain uses TRBV27 and TRBJ1-2; a possible D gene is TRBD1 (5 bases). The CDR3 has 15 amino acids. The germline V gene has CDR1 MNHEY and CDR2 SMNVEV (reference sequence). V gave up 2 bases and J gave up 4 bases, with 14 bases separating them. The CDR3 nucleotides are TGTGCCAGCAGTTTAAGTCCAGGGAAACCCTATGGCTACACCTTC. Translation: CASSLSPGKPYGYTF.

CDR3 sequence reads: CASSLGTIRGSPLHF. CDR3 DNA: TGCGCCAGCAGCTTGGGCACTATCAGGGGATCACCCCTCCACTTT. The genes are TRBV5-1 and TRBJ1-6; possible D gene TRBD1, 6 bases. The V gene's germline CDR1 is SGHRS and CDR2 YFSETQ. This CDR3 region has 15 residues. V lost 0 bases and J lost 10, with 14 bases in between.